This TCR beta chain was sequenced for a study of blood T cell repertoires in COVID-19. Study in general: Sources were T cells, B-cell-depleted T cells, or PBMCs; the material itself was cDNA or gDNA.

Trimming stripped 6 bases from V and 3 bases from J, with 11 bases between. Germline-derived CDR1 and CDR2 are SNHLY and FYNNEI. The CDR3 has 13 amino acids. Clones were read by immunoSEQ multiplex PCR, and TCRdb kept only the in-frame ones, dropping some. The data show 440,000 or so clones, around nine tenths seen once. The sequenced sample was peripheral blood. This chain connects TRBV2 to TRBJ1-1, with D perhaps TRBD1 (6 bases). The sequence came from a woman aged 40 to 50 with COVID-19, enrolled during active disease. CDR3 residues: CASRGQVDTEAFF. CDR3 DNA sequence: TGTGCCAGCAGGGGACAAGTGGACACTGAAGCTTTCTTT.